The 17 T cell receptor beta chains listed next were all sequenced from one sample in a study of T cell repertoires in cytomegalovirus infection. A single record per CDR3 protein comes from TCRdb applying MiXCR to the reads. Here the sample spans about 140,000 distinct CDR3 sequences, 30% to 40% being singletons. These TCRs are of unknown antigen specificity. Here the sequenced sample was CD8+ T cells from cultured PBMCs, taken from culture after CMV antigen stimulation. The receptors originated from a human donor in good health (CMV status not recorded). Some clones in this sample may be carry-over from other donors' samples.

The V call is TRBV6-5, the J call TRBJ1-4, with D unclear. The germline V gene has CDR1 MNHEY and CDR2 SVGAGI. The CDR3 is 17 amino acids. V lost 0 bases, J lost 0 bases, and 11 bases lay in between. CDR3 sequence (DNA): TGTGCCAGCAGTTACTCGGCTTCTCGGGCAACTAATGAAAAACTGTTTTTT. Encoded protein: CASSYSASRATNEKLFF.

The CDR3 region is CASGPQDDCEQYF. CDR3 DNA sequence: TGTGCTAGTGGCCCACAGGACGACTGCGAGCAGTACTTC. This chain uses TRBV12-5 with TRBJ2-7, with D perhaps matching TRBD1 (5 bases). The CDR3 sequence is 13 residues long. Germline CDR1 LGHNT, CDR2 FRNRAP. The V end was cut by 6 bases, the J end by 6 bases, with 15 bases between.

J is TRBJ2-3 and V is TRBV2; 8 positions match TRBD1. Germline lookup yields CDR1 SNHLY and CDR2 FYNNEI. The trim removed 4 bases at V and 0 bases at J, leaving 6 bases unmatched. The CDR3 is made up of 16 amino acids. The CDR3 here is CASSAQTGGSTDTQYF. For the CDR3, the DNA is TGTGCCAGCAGTGCCCAAACAGGGGGAAGCACAGATACGCAGTATTTT.

CDR3 in amino acids: CASSLWLYEQYF. The CDR3 DNA reads TGTGCCAGCAGCCTCTGGCTCTACGAGCAGTACTTC. The chain uses TRBV28 and TRBJ2-7, with no clear D. V was pared by 6 bases and J by 3 bases, with 9 bases between. The V gene's germline CDR1 is MDHEN and CDR2 SYDVKM. The CDR3 spans 12 residues.

This clonotype was seen only a few times. The gene calls are TRBV19 and TRBJ1-1, with a weak D call TRBD1 (6 bases). Looked up from germline, CDR1 is LNHDA and CDR2 is SQIVND (reference sequence). This CDR3 is 11 amino acids long. This CDR3 reads CAVRGATEAFF. CDR3 nucleotides: TGTGCGGTCCGGGGGGCCACTGAAGCTTTCTTT.

This clonotype was detected only a few times. V gene TRBV6-5 combines with J gene TRBJ2-1, with 8 bases identical to TRBD2. CDR3 length equals 17 residues. Germline values: CDR1 MNHEY, CDR2 SVGAGI. V shed 0 bases and J 5 bases; nucleotides not matched to a gene: 9. In DNA form, the CDR3 reads TGTGCCAGCAGTTACTCGATTCCCGGGGGGGCAAACAATGAGCAGTTCTTC. This gives the protein CASSYSIPGGANNEQFF.

The rearrangement uses TRBV5-6 and TRBJ2-3, with a tentative D call TRBD2 (6 bases). The CDR3 loop spans 16 amino acids. Looked up from germline, CDR1 is SGHDT and CDR2 is YYEEEE. The ends were cut back, 0 bases at V and 1 base at J, with 12 bases in the middle. The DNA of the CDR3 is TGTGCCAGCAGCTTGGATGGGGGGTCCCGCACAGATACGCAGTATTTT. It codes for CASSLDGGSRTDTQYF.

This clonotype was counted ten times or more. The V gene is TRBV10-3, the J gene TRBJ1-2, with D unclear. The V gene lost 0 bases and the J gene lost 0 bases, with 11 bases spanning the gap. Germline CDR1 ENHRY, CDR2 SYGVKD. CDR3 size: 16 residues. The CDR3 region is CAISESWTTSNYGYTF. The CDR3 bases are TGTGCCATCAGTGAGTCGTGGACCACTTCTAACTATGGCTACACCTTC.

This clonotype was recorded at least ten times. The chain is built from TRBV5-1 and TRBJ2-1; D gene unclear. CDR1 is SGHRS and CDR2 is YFSETQ in the germline V gene. V was trimmed by 1 base and J by 0 bases, leaving 8 bases between them. The CDR3 has 15 amino acids. The CDR3 nucleotides are TGCGCCAGCAGCTTGAAGCCGGGCTCCTACAATGAGCAGTTCTTC. It codes for CASSLKPGSYNEQFF.

There are a few counts of this clonotype. The rearrangement uses TRBV7-8 and TRBJ2-3, with 8 bases matching TRBD1. Trimming took 5 bases from V and 2 from J; bases not matched to a gene: 15. Germline lookup yields CDR1 SGHVS and CDR2 FQNEAQ. This CDR3 has 18 residues. This CDR3 reads CASSADGLTGDYTDTQYF. CDR3 bases: TGTGCCAGCAGCGCTGACGGGTTGACAGGGGATTACACAGATACGCAGTATTTT.

The chain employs TRBV11-1 and TRBJ2-7; 8 nucleotides line up with TRBD1. The CDR3 has 15 residues. CDR1 is SGHAT, CDR2 FQDESV, per germline (reference sequence). After removal of 2 bases from V and 2 bases from J, the junction contained 5 bases not matched to a gene. CDR3 sequence (DNA): TGTGCCAGCAGCTTACAGGGGGCCCACACCTACGAGCAGTACTTC. Its protein product is CASSLQGAHTYEQYF.

The rearrangement uses TRBV2 and TRBJ2-2; 10 nucleotides agree with TRBD2. The V gene's germline CDR1 is SNHLY and CDR2 FYNNEI. The CDR3 is 16 amino acids. V was pared by 8 bases and J by 4 bases, with 10 bases of the junction left unmatched. This CDR3 is CASGRKIAGGTGELFF. The CDR3 DNA reads TGTGCCAGCGGAAGAAAAATAGCGGGGGGCACCGGGGAGCTGTTTTTT.

The chain joins TRBV5-1 to TRBJ1-1; 8 bases are shared with TRBD1. This CDR3 has 14 amino acids. Germline V gives CDR1 SGHRS, CDR2 YFSETQ. Unmatched junction bases numbered 5, after V lost 2 bases and J lost 5 bases. Here the CDR3 reads CASSLGQGFTEAFF. CDR3 nucleotide sequence: TGCGCCAGCAGCTTAGGACAGGGTTTTACTGAAGCTTTCTTT.

The chain couples TRBV12-3 or TRBV12-4 to TRBJ2-7; D is possibly TRBD1 (6 bases). The CDR3 totals 13 residues. Trimming pared 5 bases from V and 4 bases from J, leaving 12 bases between. The CDR3 DNA is TGTGCCAGCAGTACGACAGGCAGATACGAGCAGTACTTC. Encoded protein: CASSTTGRYEQYF.

The gene calls are TRBV4-1 and TRBJ1-4; no definite D call. CDR3 size: 13 residues. Germline V gene sequence: CDR1 MGHRA, CDR2 YSYEKL. Between the trimmed V and J ends, which lost 0 bases and 12 bases, there was a span of 11 bases. The CDR3 region has the DNA TGCGCCAGCAGCCAAGAAACGCAGATAGAACTGTTTTTT. Translation: CASSQETQIELFF.

This chain links TRBV20-1 with TRBJ1-1; no definite D call. Germline CDR1 is DFQATT and CDR2 is SNEGSKA (reference sequence). The CDR3 has 14 amino acids. V was shortened by 4 bases and J by 0 bases, with 12 bases between the two germline ends. The CDR3 DNA reads TGCAGTGCTACTTCTTTGCCGATGAACACTGAAGCTTTCTTT. Translating it yields CSATSLPMNTEAFF.

This chain joins TRBV7-6 and TRBJ2-1; D is unresolved. Per the germline V gene, CDR1 is SGHVS and CDR2 is FNYEAQ. V lost 5 bases to trimming and J lost 0 bases, with 14 bases between them. This CDR3 is 16 amino acids long. In nucleotides, the CDR3 is TGTGCCAGCAGCCCTAGTGACGGGCGCTCCTACAATGAGCAGTTCTTC. This translates into CASSPSDGRSYNEQFF. The whole variable domain, filled in from reference TRBV7-6 and TRBJ2-1, reads GAGVSQSPRYKVTKRGQDVALRCDPISGHVSLYWYRQALGQGPEFLTYFNYEAQQDKSGLPNDRFSAERPEGSISTLTIQRTEQRDSAMYRCASSPSDGRSYNEQFFGPGTRLTVL.